A selection of T cell receptor beta chains follows, all from one sample in a study of cytomegalovirus exposure and HLA in healthy donors. TCRdb's table, derived via immunoSEQ multiplex PCR, lists solely in-frame clones and lacks some. The profile shows 150,000 to 200,000 clones, about 75% of them singletons. Sample: PBMCs. These receptors all come from a female donor in good health and CMV-seronegative. Both conserved end residues are trimmed from each CDR3. A D gene is named only where the DNA matches it firmly.

v_call | d_call | cdr3_aa
TRBV9 | TRBD2 | ASSVSSLAGGEQF
TRBV7-2 | TRBD1 | ASSLLQGNYGYT
TRBV7-2 | TRBD1 | ASSLQGAWAEAF
TRBV7-3 | NA | ASSLGQGITDTQY
TRBV4-2 | TRBD1 | ASSLGTASNQPQH
TRBV12-5 | TRBD1 | ASGPQDRGDEKLF
TRBV5-5 | NA | ASSFEAARGYT
TRBV5-4 | TRBD2 | ASSLDGGSGRNEQF
TRBV2 | NA | ASREDSSASYEQY
TRBV12-5 | NA | ASGLLMSGAYNEQF
TRBV18 | NA | ASSPQQGLGNTIY
TRBV4-1 | NA | ASSDRGNNEQF
TRBV27 | NA | ASSLERYGTSSQY
TRBV14 | TRBD2 | ASSQGTRKY
TRBV7-9 | NA | ASSFDSLGNSPLH
TRBV9 | NA | ASSVGSSREAF
TRBV2 | TRBD1 | ASSGTGALTGELF
TRBV30 | TRBD1 | AWSEQQGKQF
TRBV5-6 | NA | ASSLYGHLSYNEQF
TRBV29-1 | NA | SVERTAKKDTQY
TRBV30 | NA | AWSNRQGASSYNSPLH
TRBV7-3 | TRBD2 | ASSLSTGGPETQY
TRBV5-1 | NA | ASSTGQQQY
TRBV6-5 | NA | ASRPPGLDYEQY
TRBV18 | NA | ASSPEGDEWYEKLF
TRBV23-1 | TRBD1 | ATNRPGQVRSGANVLT
TRBV2 | TRBD2 | ASSDSRGGDTQY
TRBV7-2 | TRBD2 | ASSPYSGRATGELF
TRBV4-1 | NA | ASSQLGRGTDTQY
TRBV9 | TRBD1 | ASSARDRDFYEQY
TRBV2 | NA | ASSDGRTGQPQH
TRBV2 | TRBD2 | ASSAASGSGVTGELF
TRBV27 | TRBD1 | ASSPWTGERSTEAF
TRBV30 | NA | AWRKGVGAF
TRBV5-5 | NA | ASSPGVGGIDTQY
TRBV18 | TRBD1 | ASSPSDRESGYT
TRBV30 | TRBD2 | AHDGERGGVNEQF
TRBV30 | NA | AWERVFGDTEAF
TRBV6-5 | TRBD1 | ASSPGQIYGYT
TRBV30 | TRBD2 | AWSVYQPTSSKY
TRBV5-1 | TRBD1 | ASSWLGGGGADTQY
TRBV28 | NA | ASSSPGGTGNTIY